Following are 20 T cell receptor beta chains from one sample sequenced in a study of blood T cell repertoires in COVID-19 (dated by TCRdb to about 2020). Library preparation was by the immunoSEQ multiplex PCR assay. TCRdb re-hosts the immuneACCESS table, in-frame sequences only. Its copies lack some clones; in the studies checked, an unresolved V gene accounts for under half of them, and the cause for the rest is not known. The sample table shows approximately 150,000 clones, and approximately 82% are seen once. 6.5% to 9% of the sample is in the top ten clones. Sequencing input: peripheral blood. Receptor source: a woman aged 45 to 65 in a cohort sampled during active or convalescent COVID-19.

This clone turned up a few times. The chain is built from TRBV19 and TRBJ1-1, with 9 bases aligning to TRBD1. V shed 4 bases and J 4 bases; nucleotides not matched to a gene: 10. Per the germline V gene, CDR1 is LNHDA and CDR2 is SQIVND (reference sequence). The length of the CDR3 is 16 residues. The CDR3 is CASSTGTGSSGTEAFF. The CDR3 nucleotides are TGTGCCAGTAGTACGGGGACAGGGAGTTCTGGCACTGAAGCTTTCTTT.

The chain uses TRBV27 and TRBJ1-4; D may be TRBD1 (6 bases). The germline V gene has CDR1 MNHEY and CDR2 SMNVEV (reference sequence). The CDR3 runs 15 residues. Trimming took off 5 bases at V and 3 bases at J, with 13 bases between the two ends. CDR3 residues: CASSPQGRSNEKLFF. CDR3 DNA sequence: TGTGCCAGCAGTCCGCAGGGGCGCTCTAATGAAAAACTGTTTTTT.

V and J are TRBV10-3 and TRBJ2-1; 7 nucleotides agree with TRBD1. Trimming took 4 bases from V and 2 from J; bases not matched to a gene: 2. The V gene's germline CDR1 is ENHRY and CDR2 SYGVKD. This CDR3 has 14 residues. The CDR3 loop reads CAISGGQTYNEQFF. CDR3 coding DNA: TGTGCCATCAGTGGGGGACAGACCTACAATGAGCAGTTCTTC.

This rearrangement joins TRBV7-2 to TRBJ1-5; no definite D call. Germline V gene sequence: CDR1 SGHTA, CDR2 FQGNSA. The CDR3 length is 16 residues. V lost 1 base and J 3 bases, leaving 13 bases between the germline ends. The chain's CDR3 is CASSLDMRTANQPQHF. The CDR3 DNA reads TGTGCCAGCAGCTTAGATATGCGGACTGCCAATCAGCCCCAGCATTTT.

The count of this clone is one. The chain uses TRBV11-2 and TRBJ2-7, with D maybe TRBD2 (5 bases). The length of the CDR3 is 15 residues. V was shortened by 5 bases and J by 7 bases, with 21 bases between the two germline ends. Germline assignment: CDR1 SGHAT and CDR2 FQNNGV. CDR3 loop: CASSLGRERPGEQYF. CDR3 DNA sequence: TGTGCCAGCAGCCTGGGTAGGGAGCGGCCAGGTGAGCAGTACTTC.

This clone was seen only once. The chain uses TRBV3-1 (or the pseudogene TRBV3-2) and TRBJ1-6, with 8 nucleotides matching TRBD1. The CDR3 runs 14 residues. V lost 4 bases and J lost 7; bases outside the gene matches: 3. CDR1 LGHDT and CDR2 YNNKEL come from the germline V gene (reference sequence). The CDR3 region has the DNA TGTGCCAGCAGCCCAGGACAGGGAAATTCACCCCTCCACTTT. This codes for CASSPGQGNSPLHF.

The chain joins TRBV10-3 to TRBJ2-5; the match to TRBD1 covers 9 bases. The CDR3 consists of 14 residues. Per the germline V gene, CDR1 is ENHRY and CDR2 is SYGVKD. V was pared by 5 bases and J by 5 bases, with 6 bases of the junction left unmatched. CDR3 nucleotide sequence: TGTGCCATCAGTAATACAGGGGGCTGGGAGACCCAGTACTTC. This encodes CAISNTGGWETQYF.

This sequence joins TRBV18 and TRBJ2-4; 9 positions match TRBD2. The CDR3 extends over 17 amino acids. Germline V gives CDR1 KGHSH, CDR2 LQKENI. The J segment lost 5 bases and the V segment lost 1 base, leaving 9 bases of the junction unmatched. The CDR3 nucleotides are TGTGCCAGCTCACCACGGTTAGCGGGGGCGAAAGAAAACATTCAGTACTTC. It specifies CASSPRLAGAKENIQYF.

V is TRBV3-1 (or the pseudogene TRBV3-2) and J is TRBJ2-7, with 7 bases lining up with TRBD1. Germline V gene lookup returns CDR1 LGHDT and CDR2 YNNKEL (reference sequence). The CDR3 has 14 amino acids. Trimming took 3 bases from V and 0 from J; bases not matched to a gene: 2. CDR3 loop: CASSQYRGSYEQYF. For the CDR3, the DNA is TGTGCCAGCAGCCAGTACAGGGGCTCCTACGAGCAGTACTTC.

The CDR3 DNA follows: TGCAGCGTTGAGGGCAGGGACTACTACAATGAGCAGTTCTTC. As protein: CSVEGRDYYNEQFF. The chain carries TRBV29-1 and TRBJ2-1; TRBD2 matches 7 bases. Germline V gives CDR1 SQVTM, CDR2 ANQGSEA. The junction had 5 bases not matched to a gene; V was cut back by 3 bases and J by 3 bases. The CDR3 runs 14 residues.

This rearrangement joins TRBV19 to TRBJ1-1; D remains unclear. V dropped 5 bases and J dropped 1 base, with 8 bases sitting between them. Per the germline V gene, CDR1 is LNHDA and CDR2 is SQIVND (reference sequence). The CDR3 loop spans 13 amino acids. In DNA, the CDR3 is TGTGCCAGTAGTGCGGGCGGGAACACTGAAGCTTTCTTT. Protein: CASSAGGNTEAFF.

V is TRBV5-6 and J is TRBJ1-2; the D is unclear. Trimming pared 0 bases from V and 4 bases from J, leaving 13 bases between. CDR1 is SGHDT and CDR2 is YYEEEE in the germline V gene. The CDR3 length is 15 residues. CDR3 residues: CASSLAGGWAYGYTF. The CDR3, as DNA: TGTGCCAGCAGCTTGGCCGGAGGGTGGGCCTATGGCTACACCTTC.

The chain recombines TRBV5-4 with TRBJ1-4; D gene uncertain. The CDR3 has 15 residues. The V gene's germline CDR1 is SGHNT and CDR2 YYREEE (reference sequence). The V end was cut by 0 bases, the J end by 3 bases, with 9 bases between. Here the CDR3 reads CASSLGGQSNEKLFF. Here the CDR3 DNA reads TGTGCCAGCAGCTTGGGCGGGCAATCTAATGAAAAACTGTTTTTT.

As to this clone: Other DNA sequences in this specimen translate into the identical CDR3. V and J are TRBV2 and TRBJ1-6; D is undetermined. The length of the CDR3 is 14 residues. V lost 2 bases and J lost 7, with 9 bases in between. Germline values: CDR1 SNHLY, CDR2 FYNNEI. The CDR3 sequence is CASSERGKNSPLHF. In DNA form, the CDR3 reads TGTGCCAGCAGTGAACGTGGCAAGAATTCACCCCTCCACTTT.

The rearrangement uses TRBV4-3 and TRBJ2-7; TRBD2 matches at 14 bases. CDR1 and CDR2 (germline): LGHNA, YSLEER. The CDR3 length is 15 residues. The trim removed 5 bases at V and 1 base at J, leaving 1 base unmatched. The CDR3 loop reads CASSGLAGGSYEQYF. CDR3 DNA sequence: TGCGCCAGCAGCGGACTAGCGGGGGGTTCCTACGAGCAGTACTTC.

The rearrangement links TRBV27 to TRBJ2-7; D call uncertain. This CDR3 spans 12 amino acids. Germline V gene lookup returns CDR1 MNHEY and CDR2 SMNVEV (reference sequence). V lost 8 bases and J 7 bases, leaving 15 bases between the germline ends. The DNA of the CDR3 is TGTGCCAGCTCCTCCCCCGCGAGGGAGCAGTACTTC. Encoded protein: CASSSPAREQYF.

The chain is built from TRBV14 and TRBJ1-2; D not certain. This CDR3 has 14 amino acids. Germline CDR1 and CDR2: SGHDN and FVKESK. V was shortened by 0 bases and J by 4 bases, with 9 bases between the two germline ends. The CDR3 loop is CASSQERGVYGYTF. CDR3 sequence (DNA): TGTGCCAGCAGCCAAGAAAGAGGAGTCTATGGCTACACCTTC.

The chain's CDR3 is CASYSPINEQFF. DNA for the CDR3: TGTGCCAGCTATAGCCCAATCAATGAGCAGTTCTTC. The chain carries TRBV25-1 and TRBJ2-1; D is unclear. CDR3 size: 12 residues. Germline V gene data show CDR1 as MGHDK and CDR2 as SYGVNS. Trimming left V 8 bases short and J 6 bases short, with 11 bases between.

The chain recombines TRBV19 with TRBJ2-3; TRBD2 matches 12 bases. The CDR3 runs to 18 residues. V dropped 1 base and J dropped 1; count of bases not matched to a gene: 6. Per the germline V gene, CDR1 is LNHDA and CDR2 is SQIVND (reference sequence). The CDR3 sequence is CASSIASSGGAGTDTQYF. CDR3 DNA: TGTGCCAGTAGTATAGCATCTAGCGGGGGGGCCGGCACAGATACGCAGTATTTT.

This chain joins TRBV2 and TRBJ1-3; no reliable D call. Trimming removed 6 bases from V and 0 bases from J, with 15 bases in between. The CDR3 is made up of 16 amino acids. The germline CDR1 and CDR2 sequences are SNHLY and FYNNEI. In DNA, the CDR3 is TGTGCCAGCAGCGAACCGATCCCGAGCTCTGGAAACACCATATATTTT. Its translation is CASSEPIPSSGNTIYF.